This T cell receptor (beta chain) was sequenced during a study of blood T cells in healthy people across ages. The study's findings and limits: Among long-lived donors, naive CD4+ cells were more numerous and diversity higher than in aged donors. Roughly linear age-related decline in beta diversity appeared, significant by age around 42.

Germline values: CDR1 SEHNR, CDR2 FQNEAQ (reference sequence). The CDR3 is 14 residues long. V lost 1 base, J lost 7 bases, and 4 bases stayed unmatched. Then a second PCR, running roughly 7 to 11 cycles, was carried out with a sample-barcoded 5' primer and a J-beta primer mix. TCRdb ran MiXCR on the 5' RACE reads and lists one entry per CDR3 protein. Among hundreds of thousands of distinct CDR3 sequences listed, under 65% were seen once. A remark on this clonotype: The antigen remains undetermined.

Sequencing was done on a sample of blood. The receptor comes from a man aged 55 to 70 in good health. This chain links TRBV7-9 with TRBJ2-1, with 7 bases that match TRBD1. CDR3 DNA sequence: TGTGCCAGCAGCTTAGGACAGGGTAGAAATGAGCAGTTCTTC. Amino acids: CASSLGQGRNEQFF.